What follows describes a single T cell receptor beta chain. This entry belongs to a study of blood T cell repertoires in COVID-19. The wider study: The United States, Italy and Spain were the sources of the acute and convalescent COVID-19 samples. In each case, the material was cDNA or gDNA derived from T cells, B-cell-depleted T cells, or PBMCs.

Seattle enrolled patients during active infection and tracked them longitudinally. CDR3 length: 15 residues. Germline CDR1 MNHEY, CDR2 SVGAGI. V lost 5 bases to trimming and J lost 6 bases; unmatched junction nucleotides: 7. Per the study methods: Estimation of nucleated cell counts was performed using reference gene primer amplification. Repertoires were generated with immunoSEQ multiplex PCR, while TCRdb's copy carries only in-frame clones and drops some. V and J calls and clone size are those listed in that table; D and trimming were worked out from the DNA. Of almost 400,000 clones listed, around 87% are singletons.

The specimen sequenced was peripheral blood. J is TRBJ2-1 and V is TRBV6-5; the match to TRBD2 covers 10 bases. The TCR originated in a woman aged 60-70 years with COVID-19, enrolled during active disease. The CDR3 region has the DNA TGTGCCAGCAGTCGTGGGACTAGCGTATCCAATGAGCAGTTCTTC. Translated, it gives CASSRGTSVSNEQFF.